This T cell receptor beta chain was captured in a study of lymphopenia after photon versus proton radiotherapy. Sequenced by immunoSEQ multiplex PCR; TCRdb stores in-frame clones only, minus some. Of about 29,000 clones detected, about nine tenths appear once; the ten largest clones hold around 50%. This clone was recorded once. Sequenced material: peripheral blood, taken from a patient treated with proton-based radiotherapy. The receptor was isolated from a woman aged 55-75 years with cholangiocarcinoma. Some clones in this sample may be carry-over from other donors' samples.

CDR3 nucleotide sequence: TGCGCCAGCAGCTTAGGCGGTTTGAACACTGAAGCTTTCTTT. As protein: CASSLGGLNTEAFF. The V gene is TRBV5-1, the J gene TRBJ1-1; D call uncertain. Germline-derived CDR1 and CDR2 are SGHRS and YFSETQ. V was pared by 2 bases and J by 0 bases, with 8 bases between. The CDR3 totals 14 residues.